This TCR beta chain was captured by sequencing in a study of vaccination effects on CD4 cells after COVID-19. Expansion with viral peptide pools was applied to antigen-specific CD4+ T cells by the ViraFEST assay prior to sequencing. CD4+ T cells were isolated after less than 12 days of culture. SARS-CoV-2 infected the person between March and December 2020, as confirmed by PCR. As regards this clone: Its target is not known.

Sequencing was performed with immunoSEQ multiplex PCR; in TCRdb, only in-frame clones are kept and a portion is missing. The sample has approximately 70,000 clones, around 70% seen once. Sequencing used CD4+ T cells from PBMCs cultured with HIV peptides, obtained before COVID-19 vaccination. Subset: HIV-1 Nef peptide pool negative control/reference culture. The clonotype comes from a human donor who had a prior SARS-CoV-2 infection.

The CDR3 is CASSDRLEVGYEQYF. The CDR3 DNA is TGTGCCAGCAGCGACAGACTAGAAGTAGGCTACGAGCAGTACTTC. The rearrangement links TRBV3-1 (or the pseudogene TRBV3-2) to TRBJ2-7, with a tentative D call TRBD2 (6 bases). Germline CDR1 LGHDT, CDR2 YNNKEL (reference sequence). This CDR3 has 15 amino acids. Trimming pared 5 bases from V and 3 bases from J, leaving 17 bases between.